The 13 T cell receptor beta chains presented below share a single source sample, sequenced in a study of Ad26.COV2.S vaccination and SARS-CoV-2 variants. The treatment denotes: around 19 received Ad26.COV2.S at low or high dose, single or two shots; about 5 received placebo; per-sample allocation not given. It was on day 63 after the first vaccine or placebo injection that samples were taken. The repertoire was sequenced with immunoSEQ multiplex PCR; TCRdb's copy has only in-frame clones and lacks some. Among over 400,000 clones, about 91% were seen once, and the ten largest hold approximately 2.5%. The sequencing used peripheral blood, collected in a trial of Ad26.COV2.S vaccine versus placebo. The receptor set was obtained from a person between 18 and 65 years old who received the Ad26.COV2.S COVID-19 vaccine or a placebo.

This clone was counted once. This sequence joins TRBV3-1 (or the pseudogene TRBV3-2) and TRBJ1-5, with D perhaps TRBD1 (6 bases). V lost 4 bases to trimming and J lost 5 bases, with 9 bases between them. The CDR3 is 13 amino acids. The germline CDR1 and CDR2 sequences are LGHDT and YNNKEL (reference sequence). This CDR3 is CASSRQVDQPQHF. The CDR3 bases are TGTGCCAGCAGCCGACAGGTTGATCAGCCCCAGCATTTT.

The V and J genes are TRBV5-5 and TRBJ2-7; the D is unclear. The CDR3 contains 14 residues. V lost 0 bases and J lost 7, with 14 bases in between. Per germline, CDR1 SGHKS and CDR2 YYEKEE (reference sequence). In DNA form, the CDR3 reads TGTGCCAGCAGCTTGGTTGTTAAGGCCCCAGAGCAGTACGTC. Translation: CASSLVVKAPEQYV.

The CDR3, as DNA: TGTGCAAGTCGCTTGGGCAGGGGCGGTTTAAATGAGCAGTTCTTC. Amino acids: CASRLGRGGLNEQFF. The J gene is TRBJ2-1, the V gene TRBV12-2; the table's D call, TRBD1, has no DNA check behind it. TRBV12-2 counts as a pseudogene. The CDR3 is made up of 15 amino acids.

The CDR3: CAGQSTGDTEAFF. For the CDR3, the DNA is TGTGCCGGCCAGAGCACTGGGGACACTGAAGCTTTCTTT. The V gene is TRBV19, the J gene TRBJ1-1; unclear D gene. Germline CDR1 is LNHDA and CDR2 is SQIVND (reference sequence). The ends were cut back, 11 bases at V and 3 bases at J, with 16 bases in the middle. The CDR3 sequence is 13 residues long.

The chain carries TRBV27 and TRBJ2-5; 8 bases agree with TRBD1. The CDR3 spans 16 residues. J lost 2 bases, V lost 6 bases, and 11 bases had no gene match. The germline V gene encodes CDR1 MNHEY and CDR2 SMNVEV (reference sequence). The CDR3 DNA reads as TGTGCCAGCAGAAAAAACCCCGGGACAGGTCAAGAGACCCAGTACTTC. It specifies CASRKNPGTGQETQYF.

This chain uses TRBV2 with TRBJ1-2; D remains ambiguous. The CDR3 is 13 amino acids. From germline, CDR1 is SNHLY and CDR2 FYNNEI. With 6 bases removed from V and 5 bases from J, the gap between germline ends came to 13 bases. The CDR3 DNA sequence: TGTGCCAGCAGCGCCGGCCTTCGGTATGGCTACACCTTC. Residues: CASSAGLRYGYTF. The variable domain in full, completed from reference TRBV2 and TRBJ1-2, reads EPEVTQTPSHQVTQMGQEVILRCVPISNHLYFYWYRQILGQKVEFLVSFYNNEISEKSEIFDDQFSVERPDGSNFTLKIRSTKLEDSAMYFCASSAGLRYGYTFGSGTRLTVV.

This chain links TRBV4-3 with TRBJ1-2; D not certain. This CDR3 has 15 residues. Trimming removed 0 bases from V and 8 bases from J, with 16 bases in between. Germline values: CDR1 LGHNA, CDR2 YSLEER. In DNA, the CDR3 is TGCGCCAGCAGCCAAGATTCCAGGATAGTCGCCGGCTACACCTTC. Protein: CASSQDSRIVAGYTF.

The chain carries TRBV4-3 and TRBJ2-5, with D tentatively TRBD2 (6 bases). Germline CDR1 and CDR2: LGHNA and YSLEER. The CDR3 covers 16 residues. Deletions cut 4 bases from V and 4 bases from J, with 19 bases between. The CDR3: CASSPSAGLSGETQYF. The CDR3 nucleotides read TGCGCCAGCAGCCCCTCCGCGGGGCTGTCGGGAGAGACCCAGTACTTC.

The V and J genes are TRBV11-2 and TRBJ2-3; TRBD2 aligns across 15 bases. Trimming cost V 5 bases and J 3 bases; bases outside gene matches: 9. The CDR3 is 18 residues long. Looked up from germline, CDR1 is SGHAT and CDR2 is FQNNGV. The DNA of the CDR3 is TGTGCCAGCAGCCCGAAACGGACTAGCGGGGGGGCTACAGATACGCAGTATTTT. Its translation: CASSPKRTSGGATDTQYF.

This clone occurred a few times. The V and J genes are TRBV19 and TRBJ1-2; D is unresolved. Germline loops: CDR1 LNHDA, CDR2 SQIVND (reference sequence). The CDR3 spans 12 residues. Trimming removed 6 bases from V and 4 bases from J, with 9 bases in between. CDR3 region: CASRETGYGYTF. The CDR3 region has the DNA TGTGCCAGTAGGGAGACGGGCTATGGCTACACCTTC.

The chain uses TRBV4-2 and TRBJ2-1; TRBD2 matches 9 bases. V was pared by 2 bases and J by 6 bases, with 8 bases of the junction left unmatched. Germline CDR1 reads LGHNA; CDR2 reads YNFKEQ. CDR3 length: 16 amino acids. CDR3 DNA: TGTGCCAGCAGCCAATCGGCGGGGGGGAGACTCAATGAGCAGTTCTTC. This encodes CASSQSAGGRLNEQFF.

This chain connects TRBV6-4 to TRBJ2-2; TRBD1 matches at 9 bases. Germline assignment: CDR1 MRHNA and CDR2 SNTAGT. The CDR3 is 13 residues long. CDR3 coding DNA: TGTGCTACACAGGGGGCAGACACCGGGGAGCTGTTTTTT. This translates into CATQGADTGELFF.

This clone was picked up a small number of times. The chain carries TRBV11-2 and TRBJ2-5; no definite D call. V shed 0 bases and J shed 7 bases, with 6 bases lying between them. Germline loops: CDR1 SGHAT, CDR2 FQNNGV. This CDR3 has 12 residues. The CDR3 here is CASSLDLGTQYF. CDR3 DNA sequence: TGTGCCAGCAGCTTAGATCTGGGGACCCAGTACTTC.